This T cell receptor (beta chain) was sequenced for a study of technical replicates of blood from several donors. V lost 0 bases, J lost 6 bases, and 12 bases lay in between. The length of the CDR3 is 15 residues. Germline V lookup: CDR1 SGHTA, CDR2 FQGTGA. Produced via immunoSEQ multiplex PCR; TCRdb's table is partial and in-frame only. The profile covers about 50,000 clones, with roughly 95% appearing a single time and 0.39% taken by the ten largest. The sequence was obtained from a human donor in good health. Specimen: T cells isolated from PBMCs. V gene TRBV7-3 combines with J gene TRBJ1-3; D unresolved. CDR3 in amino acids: CASSLTGGQENTIYF. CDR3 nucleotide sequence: TGTGCCAGCAGCTTAACGGGAGGCCAGGAAAACACCATATATTTT. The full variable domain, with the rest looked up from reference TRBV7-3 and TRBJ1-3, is GAGVSQTPSNKVTEKGKYVELRCDPISGHTALYWYRQSLGQGPEFLIYFQGTGAADDSGLPNDRFFAVRPEGSVSTLKIQRTERGDSAVYLCASSLTGGQENTIYFGEGSWLTVV.